These T cell receptor beta chains were read from a single sample in a study of shared T cell receptors in the human thymus. Sequencing used immunoSEQ multiplex PCR; TCRdb keeps in-frame clones, though not all of them. The repertoire holds around 340,000 clones, over 90% seen once, with 0.015% to 0.025% in the top ten. The material sequenced was thymocytes. All receptors come from a human donor. Each CDR3 is given with its conserved first and last residue. The D gene is left open where the match is weak. Not all rows give a size; the values are once, few, many and, for expanded clones, a class.

J gene	V gene	clone size	D gene	CDR3 protein	CDR3 DNA
TRBJ1-3	TRBV23-1	once	NA	CASSQSKPGTNSGNTIYF	TGCGCCAGCAGTCAATCGAAACCCGGGACAAACTCTGGAAACACCATATATTTT
TRBJ2-7	TRBV27	NA	TRBD2	CAIRTSGVSYEQYF	TGTGCCATCCGGACTAGCGGGGTTTCCTACGAGCAGTACTTC
TRBJ2-1	TRBV9	NA	TRBD1	CASSVTGVHEQFF	TGTGCCAGCAGCGTTACAGGGGTACATGAGCAGTTCTTC
TRBJ2-5	TRBV19	NA	TRBD2	CASGVRPRGGRWETQYF	TGTGCCAGTGGTGTGAGACCTCGGGGCGGGAGGTGGGAGACCCAGTACTTC
TRBJ2-2	TRBV9	NA	TRBD1	CASSVRGTGAVEELFF	TGTGCCAGCAGCGTTCGAGGGACAGGGGCTGTCGAGGAGCTGTTTTTT
TRBJ2-7	TRBV6-5	NA	TRBD2	CASSPPSGLSYEQYF	TGTGCCAGCAGTCCCCCTAGCGGGCTCTCCTACGAGCAGTACTTC
TRBJ2-7	TRBV25-1	NA	NA	CASSRPGTLQAHTYEQYF	TGTGCCAGCAGTCGGCCCGGGACTCTCCAGGCCCATACCTACGAGCAGTACTTC
TRBJ2-3	TRBV4-1	NA	TRBD2	CASSPGRAGGPTDTQYF	TGCGCCAGCAGCCCCGGAAGGGCGGGAGGTCCGACAGATACGCAGTATTTT
TRBJ1-3	TRBV6-5	NA	NA	CASSKQSSGNTIYF	TGTGCCAGCAGTAAACAGAGCTCTGGAAACACCATATATTTT
TRBJ2-7	TRBV5-1	NA	TRBD2	CASSLGQLTSGMPPGEQYF	TGCGCCAGCAGCTTGGGGCAGCTGACTAGCGGGATGCCCCCTGGGGAGCAGTACTTC
TRBJ2-3	TRBV7-3	NA	TRBD1	CASSWDRAPDTQYF	TGTGCCAGCAGCTGGGACAGGGCCCCAGATACGCAGTATTTT
TRBJ1-5	TRBV6-6	once	NA	CASSYTAGDQPQHF	TGTGCCAGCAGTTACACGGCAGGGGATCAGCCCCAGCATTTT
TRBJ2-7	TRBV27	NA	TRBD1	CASSFTPSDRFYEQYF	TGTGCCAGCAGTTTCACGCCGTCGGACAGGTTCTACGAGCAGTACTTC
TRBJ1-5	TRBV19	NA	NA	CASNASNQPQHF	TGTGCCAGTAATGCTAGCAATCAGCCCCAGCATTTT
TRBJ2-3	TRBV2	NA	NA	CASSDRRKVPSTDTQYF	TGTGCCAGCAGTGATCGTAGGAAGGTTCCTAGCACAGATACGCAGTATTTT
TRBJ2-2	TRBV6-1	NA	TRBD2	CATGLAASNTGELFF	TGTGCCACGGGACTAGCGGCCTCGAACACCGGGGAGCTGTTTTTT
TRBJ1-5	TRBV11-1	NA	NA	CASSLGRGSNQPQHF	TGTGCCAGCAGCTTGGGAAGGGGAAGCAATCAGCCCCAGCATTTT
TRBJ2-2	TRBV7-3	NA	TRBD1	CASSLTPDRVDTGELFF	TGTGCCAGCAGCTTGACACCCGACAGGGTGGACACCGGGGAGCTGTTTTTT
TRBJ2-7	TRBV5-1	NA	TRBD2	CASSPLMGIPGGDHEQYF	TGCGCCAGCAGCCCCCTAATGGGAATACCGGGAGGAGACCACGAGCAGTACTTC
TRBJ2-1	TRBV10-2	NA	NA	CASIPPPLGSNEQFF	TGCGCCAGCATTCCACCCCCCTTAGGGTCCAATGAGCAGTTCTTC
TRBJ2-1	TRBV15	NA	TRBD1	CATSRGVRRTGPLEQFF	TGTGCCACCAGCAGAGGGGTACGGCGGACAGGGCCCCTCGAGCAGTTCTTC
TRBJ2-7	TRBV13	NA	NA	CASSPSTLPEEQYF	TGTGCCAGCAGCCCCTCGACCTTACCAGAGGAGCAGTACTTC
TRBJ1-2	TRBV10-3	NA	NA	CAISEETSGGYTF	TGTGCCATCAGTGAGGAGACGAGCGGAGGCTACACCTTC
TRBJ2-3	TRBV28	NA	NA	CASPSTDTQYF	TGTGCCAGCCCCTCCACAGATACGCAGTATTTT